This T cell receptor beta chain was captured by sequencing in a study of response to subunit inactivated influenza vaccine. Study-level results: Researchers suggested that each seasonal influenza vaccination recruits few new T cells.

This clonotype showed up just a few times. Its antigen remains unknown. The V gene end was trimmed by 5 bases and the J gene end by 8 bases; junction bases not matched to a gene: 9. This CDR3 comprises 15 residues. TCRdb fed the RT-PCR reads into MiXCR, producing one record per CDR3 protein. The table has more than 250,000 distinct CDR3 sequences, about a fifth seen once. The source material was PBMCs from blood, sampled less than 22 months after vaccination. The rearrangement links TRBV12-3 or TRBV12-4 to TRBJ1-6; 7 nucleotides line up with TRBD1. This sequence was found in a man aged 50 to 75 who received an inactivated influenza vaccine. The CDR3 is CASSIQGTLDSPLHF. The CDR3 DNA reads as TGTGCCAGCAGTATACAGGGGACGCTGGATTCACCCCTCCACTTT.